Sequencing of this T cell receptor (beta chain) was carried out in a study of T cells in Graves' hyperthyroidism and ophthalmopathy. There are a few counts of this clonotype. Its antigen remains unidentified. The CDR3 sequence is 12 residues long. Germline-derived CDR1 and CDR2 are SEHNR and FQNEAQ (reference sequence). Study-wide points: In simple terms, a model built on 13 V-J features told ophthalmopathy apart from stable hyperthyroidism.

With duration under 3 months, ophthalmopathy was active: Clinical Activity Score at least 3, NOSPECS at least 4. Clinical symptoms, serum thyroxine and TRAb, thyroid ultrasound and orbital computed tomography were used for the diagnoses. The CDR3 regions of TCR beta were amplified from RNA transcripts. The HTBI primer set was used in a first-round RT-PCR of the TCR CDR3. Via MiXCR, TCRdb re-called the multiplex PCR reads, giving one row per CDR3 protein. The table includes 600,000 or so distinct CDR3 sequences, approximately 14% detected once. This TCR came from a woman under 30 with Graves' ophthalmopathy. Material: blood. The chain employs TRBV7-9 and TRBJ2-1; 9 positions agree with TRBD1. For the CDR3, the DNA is TGTGCTGTGGACAGGGGATACAATGAGCAGTTCTTC. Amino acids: CAVDRGYNEQFF.